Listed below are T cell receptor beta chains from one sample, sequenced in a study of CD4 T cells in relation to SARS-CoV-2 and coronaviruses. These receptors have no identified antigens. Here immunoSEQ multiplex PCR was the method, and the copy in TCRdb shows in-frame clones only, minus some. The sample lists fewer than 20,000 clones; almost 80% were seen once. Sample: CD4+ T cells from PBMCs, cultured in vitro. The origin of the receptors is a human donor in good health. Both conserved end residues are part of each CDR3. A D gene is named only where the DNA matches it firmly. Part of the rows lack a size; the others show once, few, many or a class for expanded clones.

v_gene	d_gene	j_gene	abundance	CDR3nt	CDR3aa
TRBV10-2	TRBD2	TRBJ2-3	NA	TGCGCCACGGGACTAGCGGGCACAGATACGCAGTATTTT	CATGLAGTDTQYF
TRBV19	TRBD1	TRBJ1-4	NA	TGTGCCAGTACCCCAGACAGGGGCACCTCGAAACTGTTTTTT	CASTPDRGTSKLFF
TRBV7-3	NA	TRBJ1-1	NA	TGTGCCAGCAGCTCCCAGGAGAACACTGAAGCTTTCTTT	CASSSQENTEAFF
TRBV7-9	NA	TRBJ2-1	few	TGTGCCAGCAGCTTAGACGCGGGGCCCAATGAGCAGTTCTTC	CASSLDAGPNEQFF
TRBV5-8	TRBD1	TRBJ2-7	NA	TGTGCCAGCAGCTTCGATCGGGGTGTGACAGGGATCACCTACGAGCAGTACTTC	CASSFDRGVTGITYEQYF
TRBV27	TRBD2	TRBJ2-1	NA	TGTGCCAGCAGAACGGGACTAGCGGGGACTAATGAGCAGTTCTTC	CASRTGLAGTNEQFF
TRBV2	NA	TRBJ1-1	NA	TGTGCCAGCTACCCGGAGAACACTGAAGCTTTCTTT	CASYPENTEAFF
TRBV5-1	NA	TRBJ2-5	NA	TGCGCCAGCAGCAAAGGCACGACTCCCGGGGAGACCCAGTACTTC	CASSKGTTPGETQYF
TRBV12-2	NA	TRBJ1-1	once	TGTGCAAGTCGCTTAGCGCCACAAATACAGGGCGCCACTGAAGCTTTCTTT	CASRLAPQIQGATEAFF
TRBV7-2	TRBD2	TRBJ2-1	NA	TGTGCCAGCAGCTTATCGCGGGGGGGGGCTGAGCAGTTCTTC	CASSLSRGGAEQFF
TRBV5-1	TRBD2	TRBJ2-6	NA	TGCGCCAGCAGCTTGGAACAGGCCGGGGGGAACGTCCTGACTTTC	CASSLEQAGGNVLTF
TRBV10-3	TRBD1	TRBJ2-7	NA	TGTGCCATCAGTGGAGGGACAGGGGCCTACGAGCAGTACTTC	CAISGGTGAYEQYF
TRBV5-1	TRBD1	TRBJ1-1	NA	TGCGCCAGCAGCAGGGAAAGGGGGCACGAAGCTTTCTTT	CASSRERGHEAFF
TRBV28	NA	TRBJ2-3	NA	TGTGCCAGCAGTTGGTGGAGGACAGATACGCAGTATTTT	CASSWWRTDTQYF
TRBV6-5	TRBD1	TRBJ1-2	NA	TGTGCCAGCAGCCCCGGACAGGTAGCTGTTGGCTACACCTTC	CASSPGQVAVGYTF
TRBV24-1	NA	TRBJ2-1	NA	TGTGCCACCAGTGATCTTTCCTACAATGAGCAGTTCTTC	CATSDLSYNEQFF
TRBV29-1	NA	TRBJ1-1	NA	TGCAGCGTTGTTAGGAACACTGAAGCTTTCTTT	CSVVRNTEAFF
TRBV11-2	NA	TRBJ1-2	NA	TGTGCCAGCAGCTTAGAGGGGCTGAGTGGCTACACCTTC	CASSLEGLSGYTF
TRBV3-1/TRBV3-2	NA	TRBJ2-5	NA	TGTGCCAGCAGCCAGGAAGATCCCCTCCGGTTTGAGACCCAGTACTTC	CASSQEDPLRFETQYF
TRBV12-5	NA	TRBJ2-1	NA	TGTGCTAGTGGTTTCACCCCGGACGGGGGACTCGACAATGAGCAGTTCTTC	CASGFTPDGGLDNEQFF
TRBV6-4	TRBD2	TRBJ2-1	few	TGTGCCAGCAGTGACTCGACTAGCGGGAGCAATGAGCAGTTCTTC	CASSDSTSGSNEQFF
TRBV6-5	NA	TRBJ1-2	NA	TGTGCCAGCAGTTTGGGGCAGGTTAACTATGGCTACACCTTC	CASSLGQVNYGYTF
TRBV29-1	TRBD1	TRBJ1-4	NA	TGCAGCGTTCTGCCGGGACAGTCTAATGAAAAACTGTTTTTT	CSVLPGQSNEKLFF
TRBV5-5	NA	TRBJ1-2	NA	TGTGCCAGCAGCCTGGTGACCGGAGCTAACTATGGCTACACCTTC	CASSLVTGANYGYTF
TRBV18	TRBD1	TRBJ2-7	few	TGTGCCAGCTCACCACAGGGACAGGGGATACACGAGCAGTACTTC	CASSPQGQGIHEQYF
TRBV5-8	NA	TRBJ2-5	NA	TGTGCCAGCAGCTTGGCAGGGACGGGGCAAGAGACCCAGTACTTC	CASSLAGTGQETQYF
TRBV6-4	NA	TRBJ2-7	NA	TGTGCCAGCAGATTTTTGGCAGGGGGGACCTACGAGCAGTACTTC	CASRFLAGGTYEQYF
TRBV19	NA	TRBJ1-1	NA	TGTGCCAGTAGCCCTCGGGTGAACACTGAAGCTTTCTTT	CASSPRVNTEAFF
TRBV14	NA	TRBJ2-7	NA	TGTGCCAGCAGCCAAGGGCGCGCCTCCTACGAGCAGTACTTC	CASSQGRASYEQYF
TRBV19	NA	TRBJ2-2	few	TGTGCCACCGCTAGCGTTAGCACCGGGGAGCTGTTTTTT	CATASVSTGELFF
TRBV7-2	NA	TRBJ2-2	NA	TGTGCCAGCAGCTTTAGCCGGGAGCTGTTTTTT	CASSFSRELFF
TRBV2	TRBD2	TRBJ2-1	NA	TGTGCCAGCAGTCAAGCGGGAGGGCGAGAGTTCTTC	CASSQAGGREFF
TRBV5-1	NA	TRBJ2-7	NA	TGCGCCAGCAGCTTGAGGGCTCCGCCTGACTACGAGCAGTACTTC	CASSLRAPPDYEQYF
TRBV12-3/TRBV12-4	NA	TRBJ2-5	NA	TGTGCCAGCGGCGAGGTCATGGGGGAGACCCAGTACTTC	CASGEVMGETQYF
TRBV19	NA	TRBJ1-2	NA	TGTGCCAGTAGTGTACACTCTAACTATGGCTACACCTTC	CASSVHSNYGYTF
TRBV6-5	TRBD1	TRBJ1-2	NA	TGTGCCAGCAGTTATTCACCCGGGACAGGGCCGGGCTACACCTTC	CASSYSPGTGPGYTF
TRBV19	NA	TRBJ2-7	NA	TGTGCCAGTAGTATAGGTGCCAATTACGAGCAGTACTTC	CASSIGANYEQYF
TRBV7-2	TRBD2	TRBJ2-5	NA	TGTGCCAGCAGCCCTTATACTAGCGGGAGTGCAGAGACCCAGTACTTC	CASSPYTSGSAETQYF
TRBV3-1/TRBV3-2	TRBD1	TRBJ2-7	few	TGTGCCAGCAGTACTACCGGGACAGGGGATTACGAGCAGTACTTC	CASSTTGTGDYEQYF
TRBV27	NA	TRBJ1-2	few	TGTGCCAGCAGAAATCCCGGGAGGGCCTATGGCTACACCTTC	CASRNPGRAYGYTF
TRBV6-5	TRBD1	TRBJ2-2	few	TGTGCCAGCAGTCCTGGGACAGGGGACACCGGGGAGCTGTTTTTT	CASSPGTGDTGELFF
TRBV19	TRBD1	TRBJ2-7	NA	TGTGCCAGTAGTATCCGGGACAGCGACTACGAGCAGTACTTC	CASSIRDSDYEQYF
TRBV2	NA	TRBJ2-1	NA	TGTGCCAGCAGTGAGCGGGCCTCCTACAATGAGCAGTTCTTC	CASSERASYNEQFF
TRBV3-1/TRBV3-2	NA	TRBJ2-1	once	TGTGCCAGCAGCTACGGGACGGATCCTAGGAATGAGCAGTTCTTC	CASSYGTDPRNEQFF
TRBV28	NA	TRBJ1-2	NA	TGTGCCAGCAGTTTATTTTTGGGGGGGGACTATGGCTACACCTTC	CASSLFLGGDYGYTF
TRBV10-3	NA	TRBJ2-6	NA	TGTGCCATCAGTGCATTAACCTCTGGGGCCAACGTCCTGACTTTC	CAISALTSGANVLTF